The 31 T cell receptor beta chains listed next were all sequenced from one sample in a study of monozygotic twins with inflammatory bowel disease. TCRdb reprocessed the 5' RACE reads; each CDR3 protein has one entry and no DNA is given. This sample's clone table lists 350,000 to 500,000 distinct CDR3 sequences. Specimen: blood. Every receptor here comes from a human donor with ulcerative colitis or Crohn's disease, or a healthy co-twin of an affected twin (not recorded which).

The chain employs TRBV7-2 and TRBJ2-5. Germline lookup yields CDR1 SGHTA and CDR2 FQGNSA. The CDR3 is made up of 14 amino acids. The CDR3 protein is CASSLGVYQETQYF.

The genes are TRBV7-2 and TRBJ2-4; TCRdb designates TRBD1, a call that cannot be tested without DNA. In germline, CDR1 is SGHTA, CDR2 FQGNSA. The CDR3 is 14 residues long. The CDR3 loop is CASSLMRQGDIQYF. The entire variable domain, with the rest obtained from reference TRBV7-2 and TRBJ2-4, is as follows: GAGVSQSPSNKVTEKGKDVELRCDPISGHTALYWYRQSLGQGLEFLIYFQGNSAPDKSGLPSDRFSAERTGGSVSTLTIQRTQQEDSAVYLCASSLMRQGDIQYFGAGTRLSVL.

V and J are TRBV11-2 and TRBJ2-3; the D call from TCRdb, TRBD1, cannot be confirmed without DNA. The CDR3 consists of 15 residues. Germline CDR1 is SGHAT and CDR2 is FQNNGV. The CDR3 spells CASSRQGGGPDTQYF.

The chain links TRBV2 to TRBJ1-2; TCRdb's D gene call, TRBD1, goes unchecked for lack of DNA. CDR3 size: 13 residues. Germline CDR1 and CDR2: SNHLY and FYNNEI. CDR3 sequence: CASINGGLGGYTF.

The chain employs TRBV5-1 and TRBJ2-1; TCRdb's D call of TRBD1 is untestable without DNA. Germline-derived CDR1 and CDR2 are SGHRS and YFSETQ. This CDR3 comprises 15 residues. The CDR3 region is CASTPGASSYNEQFF. The complete variable domain, with remaining parts taken from reference TRBV5-1 and TRBJ2-1, reads KAGVTQTPRYLIKTRGQQVTLSCSPISGHRSVSWYQQTPGQGLQFLFEYFSETQRNKGNFPGRFSGRQFSNSRSEMNVSTLELGDSALYLCASTPGASSYNEQFFGPGTRLTVL.

The CDR3 sequence is CASSPGLAGVYEQYF. The chain uses TRBV12-3 or TRBV12-4 and TRBJ2-7; TCRdb returns TRBD2, unconfirmable since there is no DNA. The CDR3 is made up of 15 amino acids.

The chain links TRBV24-1 to TRBJ2-7; TCRdb indicates TRBD1, and absent DNA this call remains unverified. Germline CDR1 is KGHDR and CDR2 is SFDVKD. This CDR3 comprises 15 residues. This chain's CDR3 is CATSETGTGAHEQYF.

The chain combines TRBV28 with TRBJ1-5; the TCRdb D gene call, TRBD1, has no DNA to confirm it. Germline V gene data show CDR1 as MDHEN and CDR2 as SYDVKM. The CDR3 extends over 15 amino acids. CDR3 amino acids: CASSSPGQGGQPQHF.

The rearrangement links TRBV7-2 to TRBJ1-1. Per the germline V gene, CDR1 is SGHTA and CDR2 is FQGNSA. CDR3 length: 13 amino acids. CDR3 sequence reads: CASSLALGQEAFF.

The V and J genes are TRBV7-3 and TRBJ2-3; no DNA is available, so the TRBD1 call from TCRdb remains unchecked. This CDR3 contains 15 residues. Looked up from germline, CDR1 is SGHTA and CDR2 is FQGTGA. The CDR3 sequence: CASSPSSGAEGTQYF.

The chain is built from TRBV7-2 and TRBJ2-5; TCRdb calls TRBD2, which cannot be checked without DNA. The CDR3 is 13 amino acids. Germline V gene data show CDR1 as SGHTA and CDR2 as FQGNSA. CDR3 region: CASKPREYETQYF.

V usage is TRBV20-1 and J usage is TRBJ2-1; the TCRdb call, TRBD1, lacks DNA for checking. The V gene's germline CDR1 is DFQATT and CDR2 SNEGSKA (reference sequence). The CDR3 contains 14 residues. The CDR3 region is CSAPDRTGGNEQFF.

The chain uses TRBV2 and TRBJ2-6; absent DNA, TCRdb's TRBD1 call cannot be checked. Germline loops: CDR1 SNHLY, CDR2 FYNNEI. The CDR3 is made up of 15 amino acids. The CDR3 is CASSDRTAGANVLTF.

The chain employs TRBV5-8 and TRBJ2-7. The germline gives CDR1 SGHTS, CDR2 YDEGEE. The CDR3 totals 14 residues. The CDR3 reads CASSLWAGEYEQYF.

The chain recombines TRBV24-1 with TRBJ2-1; the D call from TCRdb, TRBD1, cannot be confirmed without DNA. The CDR3 consists of 16 residues. Germline lookup yields CDR1 KGHDR and CDR2 SFDVKD. The CDR3 is CATSDLRDGSYNEQFF.

This sequence joins TRBV2 and TRBJ1-4; with no DNA, the TCRdb D assignment of TRBD1 cannot be verified. Germline CDR1 SNHLY, CDR2 FYNNEI. The CDR3 length is 15 residues. The CDR3 sequence: CASSELQGTNEKLFF.

V and J are TRBV24-1 and TRBJ2-2; lacking DNA, the TRBD1 call made by TCRdb goes unchecked. CDR1 and CDR2 (germline): KGHDR, SFDVKD. This CDR3 contains 14 residues. CDR3 protein: CATSPGQNIGELFF.

V gene TRBV7-2 combines with J gene TRBJ1-5; as DNA is missing, the TRBD1 call by TCRdb cannot be tested. The CDR3 spans 15 residues. CDR1 is SGHTA, CDR2 FQGNSA, per germline. This CDR3 is CASSLQAPGSQPQHF.

The V and J genes are TRBV20-1 and TRBJ2-1; TCRdb picks TRBD1, but there is no DNA to check that call. This CDR3 is built from 13 residues. The germline V gene encodes CDR1 DFQATT and CDR2 SNEGSKA (reference sequence). The CDR3 is CSASWGGPNEQFF.

J is TRBJ1-2 and V is TRBV4-1; TCRdb designates TRBD1, a call that cannot be tested without DNA. CDR1 and CDR2 (germline): MGHRA, YSYEKL. The CDR3 has 18 amino acids. The CDR3 reads CASSQEEHGQGTFYGYTF.

The chain links TRBV7-6 to TRBJ2-2; checking the TCRdb D call of TRBD1 is not possible without DNA. This CDR3 comprises 15 residues. CDR1 and CDR2 from the germline V gene are SGHVS and FNYEAQ. CDR3 protein: CASSVTGANTGELFF. Filled out from reference TRBV7-6 and TRBJ2-2, the complete variable domain reads GAGVSQSPRYKVTKRGQDVALRCDPISGHVSLYWYRQALGQGPEFLTYFNYEAQQDKSGLPNDRFSAERPEGSISTLTIQRTEQRDSAMYRCASSVTGANTGELFFGEGSRLTVL.

The gene calls are TRBV15 and TRBJ1-2. The CDR3 extends over 13 amino acids. Per germline, CDR1 LNHNV and CDR2 YYDKDF (reference sequence). CDR3 region: CATSRDYLSGYTF.

CDR3 protein: CASSQVAVLNYGYTF. The chain has TRBV4-1 and TRBJ1-2. This CDR3 is 15 amino acids long. Germline CDR1 and CDR2: MGHRA and YSYEKL.

J is TRBJ2-1 and V is TRBV9; TCRdb outputs TRBD2, but without DNA this stays unchecked. Germline V gives CDR1 SGDLS, CDR2 YYNGEE. CDR3 length: 15 amino acids. CDR3 sequence: CASSVGRGDYNEQFF.

The chain couples TRBV12-3 or TRBV12-4 to TRBJ1-1; TCRdb selects TRBD1, and the lack of DNA leaves this call unchecked. The CDR3 sequence is 19 residues long. Here the CDR3 reads CASSLPRRGLRIPGTEAFF.

This chain uses TRBV5-1 with TRBJ2-5; TCRdb's assignment of TRBD1 cannot be checked, as there is no DNA. The germline V gene encodes CDR1 SGHRS and CDR2 YFSETQ. CDR3 length equals 15 residues. The CDR3 reads CASRADRGSVETQYF.

The CDR3 spells CASSLVDYPSTDTQYF. This sequence joins TRBV5-1 and TRBJ2-3; the D call from TCRdb, TRBD2, cannot be confirmed without DNA. Germline values: CDR1 SGHRS, CDR2 YFSETQ. The CDR3 is 16 residues long.

This chain links TRBV5-1 with TRBJ1-4; TCRdb's D call, TRBD1, is unchecked because there is no DNA. CDR1 is SGHRS, CDR2 YFSETQ, per germline. The CDR3 is 15 residues long. The CDR3 loop is CASSLAGTANEKLFF.

The genes are TRBV5-5 and TRBJ2-5; TCRdb outputs TRBD1, but without DNA this stays unchecked. The CDR3 extends over 14 amino acids. Germline V gene data show CDR1 as SGHKS and CDR2 as YYEKEE (reference sequence). The CDR3 is CASSSPGGQETQYF.

The J gene is TRBJ2-7, the V gene TRBV5-1; TCRdb picks TRBD1, but there is no DNA to check that call. This CDR3 has 15 residues. From germline, CDR1 is SGHRS and CDR2 YFSETQ. The CDR3 sequence is CASSPLGGVAYEQYF.

The rearrangement links TRBV18 to TRBJ1-1; TCRdb's assignment of TRBD1 cannot be checked, as there is no DNA. The germline gives CDR1 KGHSH, CDR2 LQKENI. This CDR3 is 15 amino acids long. The CDR3 sequence is CASSPGQAVNTEAFF.